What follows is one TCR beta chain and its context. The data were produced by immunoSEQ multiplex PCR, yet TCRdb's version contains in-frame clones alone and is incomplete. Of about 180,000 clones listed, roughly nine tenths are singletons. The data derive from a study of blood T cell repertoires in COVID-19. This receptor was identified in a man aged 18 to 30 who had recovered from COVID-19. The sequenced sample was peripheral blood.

CDR3 region: CASSSPSGRDEQFF. CDR3 sequence (DNA): TGTGCCAGCAGCAGCCCCTCCGGGAGAGATGAGCAGTTCTTC. This rearrangement joins TRBV5-4 to TRBJ2-1, with a tentative D call TRBD2 (6 bases). V was shortened by 4 bases and J by 8 bases, with 16 bases between the two germline ends. Germline V gene sequence: CDR1 SGHNT, CDR2 YYREEE (reference sequence). This CDR3 region has 14 residues.